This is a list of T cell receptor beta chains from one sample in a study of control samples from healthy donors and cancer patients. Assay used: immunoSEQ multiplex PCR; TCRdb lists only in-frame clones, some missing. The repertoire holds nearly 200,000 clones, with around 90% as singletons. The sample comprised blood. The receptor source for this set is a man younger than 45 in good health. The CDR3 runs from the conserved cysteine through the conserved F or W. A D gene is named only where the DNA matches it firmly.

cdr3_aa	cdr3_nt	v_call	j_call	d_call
CASRVGGTEAFF	TGTGCCAGTAGGGTGGGCGGGACTGAAGCTTTCTTT	TRBV19	TRBJ1-1	.
CASSWEQGVGYGYTF	TGTGCCAGCAGCTGGGAACAGGGGGTTGGCTATGGCTACACCTTC	TRBV7-8	TRBJ1-2	TRBD1
CASSLDRGRDTQYF	TGTGCCAGCAGTTTAGACAGGGGGAGGGATACGCAGTATTTT	TRBV27	TRBJ2-3	TRBD1
CAISDGQNTEAFF	TGTGCCATCAGTGACGGACAGAACACTGAAGCTTTCTTT	TRBV10-3	TRBJ1-1	.
CASSVGGGRGNYEQYF	TGTGCCAGCAGCGTAGGGGGTGGCAGGGGGAACTACGAGCAGTACTTC	TRBV9	TRBJ2-7	TRBD1
CASSPTGVFSYEQYF	TGTGCCAGCAGCCCGACAGGGGTGTTCTCCTACGAGCAGTACTTC	TRBV25-1	TRBJ2-7	TRBD1
CASSVTSGGVSEQYF	TGTGCCAGCAGCGTAACTAGCGGGGGGGTCTCCGAGCAGTACTTC	TRBV7-2	TRBJ2-7	TRBD2
CASDRMNTEAFF	TGTGCCAGCGACCGAATGAACACTGAAGCTTTCTTT	TRBV7-9	TRBJ1-1	.
CASRDRGRGPYEQYF	TGTGCCAGCAGGGACCGGGGACGGGGTCCCTACGAGCAGTACTTC	TRBV7-8	TRBJ2-7	.
CASSLDGGRVAEAFF	TGTGCCAGCAGCTTAGACGGGGGCAGGGTCGCTGAAGCTTTCTTT	TRBV7-3	TRBJ1-1	.
CASSQEPGTYNEQFF	TGTGCCAGCAGCCAAGAACCAGGGACTTACAATGAGCAGTTCTTC	TRBV9	TRBJ2-1	.
CASSFGGTGYEQYF	TGTGCCAGCAGCTTCGGAGGGACAGGCTACGAGCAGTACTTC	TRBV7-8	TRBJ2-7	TRBD1